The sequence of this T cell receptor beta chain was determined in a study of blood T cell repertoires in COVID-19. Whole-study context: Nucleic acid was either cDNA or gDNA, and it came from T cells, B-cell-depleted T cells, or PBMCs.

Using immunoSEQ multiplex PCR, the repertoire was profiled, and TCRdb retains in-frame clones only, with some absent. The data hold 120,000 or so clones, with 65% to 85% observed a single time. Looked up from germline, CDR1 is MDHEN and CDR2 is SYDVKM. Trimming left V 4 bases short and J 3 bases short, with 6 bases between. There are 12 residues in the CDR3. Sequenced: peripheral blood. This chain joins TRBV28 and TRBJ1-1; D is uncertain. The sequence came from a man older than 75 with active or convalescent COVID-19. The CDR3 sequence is CASSSPYTEAFF. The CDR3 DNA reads TGTGCCAGCAGTTCCCCGTACACTGAAGCTTTCTTT.